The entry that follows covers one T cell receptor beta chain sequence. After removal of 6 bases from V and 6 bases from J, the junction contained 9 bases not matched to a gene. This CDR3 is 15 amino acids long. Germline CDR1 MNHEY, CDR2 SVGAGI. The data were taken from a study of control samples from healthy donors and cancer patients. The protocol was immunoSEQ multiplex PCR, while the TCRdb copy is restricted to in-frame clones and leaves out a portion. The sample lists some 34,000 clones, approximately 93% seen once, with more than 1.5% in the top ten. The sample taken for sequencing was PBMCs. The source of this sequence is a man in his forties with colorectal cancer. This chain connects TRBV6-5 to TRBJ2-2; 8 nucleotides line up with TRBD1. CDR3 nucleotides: TGTGCCAGCAGCGATCAACAGGGGGTCCCCGGGGAGCTGTTTTTT. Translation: CASSDQQGVPGELFF.